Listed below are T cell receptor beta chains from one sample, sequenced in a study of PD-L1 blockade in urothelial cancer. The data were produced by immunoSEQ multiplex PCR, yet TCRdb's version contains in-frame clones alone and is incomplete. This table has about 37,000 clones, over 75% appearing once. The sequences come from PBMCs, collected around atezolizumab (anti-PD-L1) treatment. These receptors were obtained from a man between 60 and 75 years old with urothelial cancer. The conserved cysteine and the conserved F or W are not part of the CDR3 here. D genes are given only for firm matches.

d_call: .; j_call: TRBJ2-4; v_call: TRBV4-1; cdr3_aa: ASSQGVLRSGKNIQY
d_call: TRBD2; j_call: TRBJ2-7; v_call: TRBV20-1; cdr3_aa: RATGGIEQY
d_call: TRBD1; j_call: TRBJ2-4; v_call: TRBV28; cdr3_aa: ASSSTGLQNIQY
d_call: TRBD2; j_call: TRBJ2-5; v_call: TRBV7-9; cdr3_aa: ASSLATSGGAARETQY
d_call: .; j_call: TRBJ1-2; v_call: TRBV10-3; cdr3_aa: AISEWGDTYGYT
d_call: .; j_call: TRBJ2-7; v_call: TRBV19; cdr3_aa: ASSITAQAVSYEQY
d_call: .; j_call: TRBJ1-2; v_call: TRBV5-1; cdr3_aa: ASSLEEGYGYT
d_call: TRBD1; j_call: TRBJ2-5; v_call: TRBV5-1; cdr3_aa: ASSSNRGKETQY
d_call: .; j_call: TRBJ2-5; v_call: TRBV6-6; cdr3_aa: ASSEERVQETQY
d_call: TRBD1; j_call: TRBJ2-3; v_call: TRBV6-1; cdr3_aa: ASRRDRGGTDTQY
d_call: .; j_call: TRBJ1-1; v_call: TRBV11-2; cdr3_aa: ASSSAAQYTEAF
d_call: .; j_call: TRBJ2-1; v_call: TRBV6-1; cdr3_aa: ASSELWTDTTEDRNNEQF
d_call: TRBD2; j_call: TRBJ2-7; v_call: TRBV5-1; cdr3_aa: ASSTSGGAYEQY
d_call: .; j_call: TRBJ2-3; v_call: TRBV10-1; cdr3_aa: ASSAGEITDTQY
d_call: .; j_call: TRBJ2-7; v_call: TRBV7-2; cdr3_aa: ASSLGRLLGHEQY
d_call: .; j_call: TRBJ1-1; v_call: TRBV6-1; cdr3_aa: ASRVRFRDTEAF
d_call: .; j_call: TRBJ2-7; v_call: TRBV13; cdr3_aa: ASSLRGLPYEQY
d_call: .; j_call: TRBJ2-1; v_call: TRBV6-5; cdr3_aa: ASSYSRGNEQF
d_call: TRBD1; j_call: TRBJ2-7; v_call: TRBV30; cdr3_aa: AWSQGQGSYEQY
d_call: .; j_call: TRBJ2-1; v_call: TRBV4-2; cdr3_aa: ASSQDRRVGGAYNEQF
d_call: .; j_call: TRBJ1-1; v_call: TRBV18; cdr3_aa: ASSPYDLKTGTAEAF
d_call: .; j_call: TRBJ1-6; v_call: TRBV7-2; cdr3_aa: ASSPRAFNSPLH
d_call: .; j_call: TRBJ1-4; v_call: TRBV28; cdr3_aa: ASSPPGEVTNEKLF
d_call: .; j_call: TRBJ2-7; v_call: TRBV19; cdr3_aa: ARLRLPLYEQY
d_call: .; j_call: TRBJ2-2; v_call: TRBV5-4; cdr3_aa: ASSLGGGHAGELF
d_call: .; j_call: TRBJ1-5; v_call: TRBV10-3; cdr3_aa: AIKDRLNQPQH
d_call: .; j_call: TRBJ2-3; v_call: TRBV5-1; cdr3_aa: ASSLAELSTDTQY
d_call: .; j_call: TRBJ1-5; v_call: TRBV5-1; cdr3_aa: ASSLTSGNQPQH
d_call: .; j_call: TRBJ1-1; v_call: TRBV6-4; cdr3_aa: ASISGQILSF
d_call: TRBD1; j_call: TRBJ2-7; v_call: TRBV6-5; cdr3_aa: ASSGTGVEQY
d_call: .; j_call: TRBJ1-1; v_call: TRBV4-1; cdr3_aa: ASSQEGKGDTEAF
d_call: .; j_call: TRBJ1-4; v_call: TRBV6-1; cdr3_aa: ASTGWEGEELF
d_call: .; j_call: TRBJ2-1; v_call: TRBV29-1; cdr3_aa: SAAWYFYNEQF
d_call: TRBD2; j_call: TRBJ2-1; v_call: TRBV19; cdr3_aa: ASHPGLVAYNEQF
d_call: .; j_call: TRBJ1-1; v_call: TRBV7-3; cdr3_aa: ASSLKAGATEAF
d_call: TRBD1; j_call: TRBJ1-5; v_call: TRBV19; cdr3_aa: ASSWTGGLHSNQPQH
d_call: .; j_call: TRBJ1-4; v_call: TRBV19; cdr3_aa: ASSPRGALSGEKLF
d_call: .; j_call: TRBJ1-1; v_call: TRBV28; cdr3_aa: ASSPRQENTEAF
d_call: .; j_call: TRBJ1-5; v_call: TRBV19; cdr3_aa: ASSIRGNGDQPQH
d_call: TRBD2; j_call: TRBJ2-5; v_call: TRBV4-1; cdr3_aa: ASSQNSGTKGTQY
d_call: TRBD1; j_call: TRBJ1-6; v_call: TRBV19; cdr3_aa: ASTRQGSNSPLH
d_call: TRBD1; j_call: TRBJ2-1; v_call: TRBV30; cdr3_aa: NGQGWDEQF
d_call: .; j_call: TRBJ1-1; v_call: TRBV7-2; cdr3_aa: ASSLVGRGGTEAF
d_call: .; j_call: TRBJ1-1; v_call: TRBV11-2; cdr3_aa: ASTMDRTVTEAF
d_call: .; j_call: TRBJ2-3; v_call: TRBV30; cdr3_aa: AWSDAGAIRDTQY
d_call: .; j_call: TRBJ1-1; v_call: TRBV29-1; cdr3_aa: SVVFQGAATEAF
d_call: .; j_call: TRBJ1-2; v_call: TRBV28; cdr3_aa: ASSTGDGYGYT
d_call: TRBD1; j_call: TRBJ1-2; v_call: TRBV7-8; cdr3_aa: ASRTQGQGHGYT
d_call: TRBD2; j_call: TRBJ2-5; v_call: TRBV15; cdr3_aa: ATSRNSGGETQY